Listed below are T cell receptor beta chains from one sample, sequenced in a study of Ad26.COV2.S vaccination and SARS-CoV-2 variants. Produced via immunoSEQ multiplex PCR; TCRdb's table is partial and in-frame only. The sample shows roughly 400,000 clones, roughly 90% of them seen only once. The input for sequencing was peripheral blood, taken in a trial of Ad26.COV2.S vaccine versus placebo. These receptors all stem from a person between 18 and 60 years old who received the Ad26.COV2.S COVID-19 vaccine or a placebo. Both conserved end residues are part of each CDR3. A D gene is named only where the DNA matches it firmly. The listing skips clone size in some rows; elsewhere it reads once, few, many or a size class.

>.|TRBV19|15|TRBJ2-7|TRBD1
CASSIKGAYSHEQYF
TGTGCCAGTAGTATTAAGGGGGCGTATAGCCACGAGCAGTACTTC
>.|TRBV7-8|16|TRBJ1-3|.
CASSLASRTSGNTIYF
TGTGCCAGCAGCTTAGCGAGCAGAACTTCTGGAAACACCATATATTTT
>.|TRBV7-9|12|TRBJ2-1|.
CASSSSRNEQFF
TGTGCCAGCAGCTCGTCCAGGAATGAGCAGTTCTTC
>.|TRBV9|14|TRBJ2-7|TRBD2
CASSAGGLDYEQYF
TGTGCCAGCAGCGCGGGGGGGCTGGACTACGAGCAGTACTTC
>.|TRBV5-1|14|TRBJ2-7|TRBD2
CASRFAGGTYEQYF
TGCGCCAGCAGGTTTGCGGGGGGGACCTACGAGCAGTACTTC
>.|TRBV19|13|TRBJ1-2|.
CASSISLIYGYTF
TGTGCCAGTAGTATATCGTTGATCTATGGCTACACCTTC
>.|TRBV30|14|TRBJ1-1|.
CAWKHLGLGGEAFF
TGTGCCTGGAAACATTTAGGCCTCGGGGGAGAAGCTTTCTTT
>.|TRBV10-1|13|TRBJ1-1|.
CASSGQVGTEAFF
TGCGCCAGCAGTGGACAGGTGGGCACTGAAGCTTTCTTT
>once|TRBV15|13|TRBJ1-2|.
CATSRQGNYGYTF
TGTGCCACCAGCAGACAGGGTAACTATGGCTACACCTTC
>few|TRBV10-3|11|TRBJ2-4|.
CATMLGNIQYF
TGTGCCACCATGTTGGGGAACATTCAGTACTTC
>.|TRBV5-1|14|TRBJ2-3|.
CASSSTTVTDTQYF
TGCGCCAGCAGCTCAACCACCGTCACAGATACGCAGTATTTT
>.|TRBV28|14|TRBJ1-5|.
CASSELPATQPQHF
TGTGCCAGCAGTGAACTACCAGCTACCCAGCCCCAGCATTTT
>.|TRBV7-8|15|TRBJ1-2|TRBD1
CASSLSRDRKGGYTF
TGTGCCAGCAGCTTGTCCAGGGACAGAAAAGGTGGCTACACCTTC
>.|TRBV27|12|TRBJ1-4|TRBD1
CASRSGGEKLFF
TGTGCCAGCAGGTCAGGGGGCGAAAAACTGTTTTTT
>.|TRBV3-1/TRBV3-2|16|TRBJ1-6|TRBD1
CASSQDRGQYNSPLHF
TGTGCCAGCAGCCAAGACAGGGGGCAATATAATTCACCCCTCCACTTT
>.|TRBV5-4|16|TRBJ2-7|.
CASSPSAQWGSYEQYF
TGTGCCAGCAGCCCATCGGCCCAGTGGGGGTCCTACGAGCAGTACTTC
>.|TRBV29-1|13|TRBJ1-3|.
CSVEGASGNTIYF
TGCAGCGTTGAAGGGGCCTCTGGAAACACCATATATTTT
>.|TRBV10-3|16|TRBJ1-2|.
CAISESVIGQVYGYTF
TGTGCCATCAGTGAGTCGGTGATAGGACAAGTTTATGGCTACACCTTC
>.|TRBV12-3/TRBV12-4|13|TRBJ2-3|.
CASSPVHTDTQYF
TGTGCCAGCAGTCCCGTCCATACAGATACGCAGTATTTT
>.|TRBV6-5|15|TRBJ1-2|TRBD1
CASTSGRGPTYGYTF
TGTGCCAGCACCTCCGGTAGGGGGCCTACCTATGGCTACACCTTC
>.|TRBV5-4|16|TRBJ1-2|TRBD1
CASSFDRGGRLLGYTF
TGTGCCAGCAGCTTCGACAGGGGCGGACGACTTCTTGGCTACACCTTC
>.|TRBV27|12|TRBJ2-3|.
CASSSGTDTQYF
TGTGCCAGCAGTTCTGGCACAGATACGCAGTATTTT
>.|TRBV9|16|TRBJ1-2|TRBD1
CASSGTGYEPLFGYTF
TGTGCCAGCAGCGGGACAGGGTATGAACCCTTATTCGGCTACACCTTC
>.|TRBV5-1|14|TRBJ2-7|.
CASSLSQGYYEQYF
TGCGCCAGCAGCTTGAGTCAGGGCTACTACGAGCAGTACTTC
>.|TRBV3-1/TRBV3-2|13|TRBJ1-2|.
CAFGETLNYGYTF
TGTGCCTTCGGAGAAACACTCAACTATGGCTACACCTTC
>.|TRBV7-9|14|TRBJ1-2|.
CASSLETRVYGYTF
TGTGCCAGCAGCTTAGAGACCAGGGTCTATGGCTACACCTTC
>.|TRBV7-8|21|TRBJ1-2|.
CASSPRAGLDTRGLAYYGYTF
TGTGCCAGCAGCCCCCGTGCGGGGCTGGACACCCGTGGCCTGGCCTACTATGGCTACACCTTC
>.|TRBV27|13|TRBJ1-6|.
CASTRDYNSPLHF
TGTGCCAGCACTCGGGACTATAATTCACCCCTCCACTTT
>.|TRBV5-1|13|TRBJ2-3|.
CASSLDGGGTQYF
TGCGCCAGCAGCTTGGACGGGGGTGGGACGCAGTATTTT
>once|TRBV19|19|TRBJ1-2|TRBD1
CASSRRQGVGKDPNYGYTF
TGTGCCAGTAGTAGGCGACAGGGGGTCGGGAAGGACCCTAACTATGGCTACACCTTC
>.|TRBV5-1|15|TRBJ2-2|TRBD1
CASSLGQGDTGELFF
TGCGCCAGCAGCTTAGGACAGGGGGACACCGGGGAGCTGTTTTTT
>.|TRBV21-1|15|TRBJ2-1|.
CASGEGQGLIDEQFF
TGTGCCAGCGGAGAGGGACAGGGGCTTATCGATGAGCAGTTCTTC
>.|TRBV5-6|14|TRBJ2-4|.
CASSMRMAKNIQYF
TGTGCCAGCAGCATGAGAATGGCCAAAAACATTCAGTACTTC
>.|TRBV29-1|16|TRBJ1-2|TRBD1
CSVEDQGTGALFGYTF
TGCAGCGTTGAAGATCAGGGGACAGGGGCCCTCTTTGGCTACACCTTC
>.|TRBV7-9|15|TRBJ1-1|TRBD1
CASSSPLQGGTEAFF
TGTGCCAGCAGCTCCCCCCTGCAGGGGGGCACTGAAGCTTTCTTT
>.|TRBV28|14|TRBJ1-6|.
CASSFNRIHSPLHF
TGTGCCAGCAGTTTTAACAGAATCCATTCACCCCTCCACTTT
>.|TRBV3-1/TRBV3-2|15|TRBJ2-6|.
CASSHTGSGANVLTF
TGTGCCAGCAGCCATACAGGGTCTGGGGCCAACGTCCTGACTTTC
>.|TRBV5-5|15|TRBJ1-2|TRBD1
CASSPPGTGSYGYTF
TGTGCCAGCAGCCCACCCGGGACAGGGTCTTATGGCTACACCTTC
>.|TRBV30|15|TRBJ2-7|.
CAWSPTGIAGYEQYF
TGTGCCTGGAGCCCTACAGGGATAGCTGGCTACGAGCAGTACTTC
>.|TRBV27|14|TRBJ1-5|.
CASSPWDSNQPQHF
TGTGCCAGCAGCCCGTGGGATAGCAATCAGCCCCAGCATTTT
>.|TRBV5-6|14|TRBJ2-5|.
CASSFSGVVETQYF
TGTGCCAGCAGCTTCAGTGGGGTAGTGGAGACCCAGTACTTC
>.|TRBV6-2/TRBV6-3|14|TRBJ2-5|.
CASSHFNSQETQYF
TGTGCCAGCAGTCATTTTAACTCACAAGAGACCCAGTACTTC
>.|TRBV19|16|TRBJ2-7|TRBD1
CASSIVRTGNSYEQYF
TGTGCCAGTAGTATAGTAAGGACAGGGAATTCCTACGAGCAGTACTTC
>.|TRBV15|15|TRBJ2-3|.
CATSRDVASTDTQYF
TGTGCCACCAGCAGAGATGTTGCGAGCACAGATACGCAGTATTTT
>.|TRBV7-9|13|TRBJ2-7|.
CASSNLVTYEQYF
TGTGCCAGCAGCAACCTTGTTACTTACGAGCAGTACTTC
>.|TRBV5-5|14|TRBJ1-5|.
CASSVDGINQPQHF
TGTGCCAGCAGCGTGGACGGAATTAATCAGCCCCAGCATTTT
>.|TRBV30|12|TRBJ2-7|.
CAWSAGYNEQYF
TGTGCCTGGAGCGCCGGCTACAACGAGCAGTACTTC
>.|TRBV10-3|11|TRBJ2-7|.
CAISERNEQYF
TGTGCCATCAGTGAACGGAACGAGCAGTACTTC
>.|TRBV4-3|19|TRBJ2-1|TRBD2
CASSQAPGPSGGDYNEQFF
TGCGCCAGCAGCCAAGCCCCGGGGCCTAGCGGGGGAGACTACAATGAGCAGTTCTTC
>.|TRBV3-1/TRBV3-2|14|TRBJ1-1|.
CASSQVGPTGEAFF
TGTGCCAGCAGCCAAGTTGGCCCGACGGGTGAAGCTTTCTTT
>.|TRBV12-3/TRBV12-4|13|TRBJ1-4|.
CASSRSANEKLFF
TGTGCCAGCAGTCGGTCAGCTAATGAAAAACTGTTTTTT